This is a list of T cell receptor beta chains from one sample in a study of response to subunit inactivated influenza vaccine. A single record per CDR3 protein comes from TCRdb applying MiXCR to the RT-PCR reads. The data show hundreds of thousands of distinct CDR3 sequences, 11% to 15% seen once. The specimen comprised PBMCs from blood, sampled around 15 days before vaccination. These receptor sequences come from a middle-aged man who received an inactivated influenza vaccine. The CDR3 runs from the conserved cysteine through the conserved F or W. D genes are given only for firm matches. Clone size appears in some rows only: once, few, many, or a class for an expanded clone.

V	size	J	D	length	CDR3	DNA
TRBV15	-	TRBJ2-6	-	15	CATSRVGTGANVLTF	TGTGCCACCAGCAGAGTGGGGACTGGGGCCAACGTCCTGACTTTC
TRBV10-3	few	TRBJ2-3	TRBD1	16	CAISDLPGTGPDTQYF	TGTGCCATCAGTGATCTCCCTGGGACAGGGCCAGATACGCAGTATTTT
TRBV2	-	TRBJ1-4	TRBD1	15	CASSDPGQINEKLFF	TGTGCCAGCAGTGATCCGGGACAGATTAATGAAAAACTGTTTTTT
TRBV30	-	TRBJ1-1	-	15	CAWLPRERVGTEAFF	TGTGCCTGGCTACCGAGGGAGAGGGTCGGCACTGAAGCTTTCTTT
TRBV5-1	-	TRBJ1-1	-	16	CASSLVQITMNTEAFF	TGCGCCAGCAGCTTGGTGCAGATAACCATGAACACTGAAGCTTTCTTT
TRBV5-5	-	TRBJ2-7	-	15	CASSELGGQIYEQYF	TGTGCCAGCAGTGAATTGGGGGGACAGATCTACGAGCAGTACTTC
TRBV20-1	-	TRBJ2-7	-	14	CSARAPQRGTEQYF	TGCAGTGCTAGAGCTCCCCAACGGGGGACCGAGCAGTACTTC
TRBV5-1	few	TRBJ1-1	-	14	CASSLVGANTEAFF	TGCGCCAGCAGCTTGGTTGGGGCGAACACTGAAGCTTTCTTT
TRBV5-1	few	TRBJ1-2	-	15	CASSLGPTGSYGYTF	TGCGCCAGCAGCTTGGGCCCCACAGGCTCCTATGGCTACACCTTC
TRBV3-1	-	TRBJ1-1	TRBD1	14	CASSQGQGETEAFF	TGTGCCAGCAGCCAAGGACAGGGTGAAACTGAAGCTTTCTTT
TRBV29-1	-	TRBJ1-1	-	11	CSARIQSLAFF	TGCAGCGCCAGGATTCAGTCTCTAGCTTTCTTT
TRBV6-4	-	TRBJ2-3	TRBD2	18	CASSDSIGLAGVSDTQYF	TGTGCCAGCAGTGACTCGATTGGGCTAGCGGGAGTCTCCGATACGCAGTATTTT
TRBV7-2	-	TRBJ2-1	-	14	CASSPAGVRNEQFF	TGTGCCAGCAGCCCAGCCGGGGTTCGCAATGAGCAGTTCTTC
TRBV6-2/TRBV6-3	-	TRBJ2-7	TRBD2	14	CASSYSLGTIEQYF	TGTGCCAGCAGTTACTCGCTGGGGACTATCGAGCAGTACTTC
TRBV2	-	TRBJ1-1	-	13	CASSERPGAEAFF	TGTGCCAGCAGTGAAAGGCCAGGGGCTGAAGCTTTCTTT
TRBV5-5	many	TRBJ1-2	-	14	CASSLEGRSYGYTF	TGTGCCAGCAGCTTGGAGGGTCGCAGCTATGGCTACACCTTC
TRBV11-2	many	TRBJ1-5	-	15	CASSPTDSGNQPQHF	TGTGCCAGCAGCCCTACGGACAGCGGGAATCAGCCCCAGCATTTT
TRBV5-1	few	TRBJ1-1	TRBD1	14	CASSVDRANTEAFF	TGCGCCAGCAGCGTCGACAGGGCCAACACTGAAGCTTTCTTT
TRBV5-1	few	TRBJ1-1	TRBD1	17	CASSLRGDRALNTEAFF	TGCGCCAGCAGCTTACGGGGCGACAGGGCCCTGAACACTGAAGCTTTCTTT
TRBV15	-	TRBJ2-1	TRBD2	12	CATSTGGYEQFF	TGTGCCACCAGCACCGGGGGGTATGAGCAGTTCTTC
TRBV20-1	few	TRBJ2-3	TRBD2	16	CSAGKTSGRAVDTQYF	TGCAGTGCTGGAAAAACTAGCGGGAGGGCCGTGGATACGCAGTATTTT
TRBV7-2	few	TRBJ2-1	-	14	CASSLLGAQSEQFF	TGTGCCAGCAGCTTACTCGGGGCTCAGAGTGAGCAGTTCTTC
TRBV7-2	few	TRBJ2-7	-	14	CASSAIGVSVEQYF	TGTGCCAGCAGCGCCATAGGAGTGTCCGTAGAGCAGTACTTC
TRBV5-1	-	TRBJ2-7	TRBD1	13	CASQRDREYEQYF	TGCGCCAGTCAACGGGACAGAGAATACGAGCAGTACTTC
TRBV10-3	-	TRBJ2-7	-	12	CAGSGDSYEQYF	TGTGCCGGATCGGGGGACTCCTACGAGCAGTACTTC
TRBV7-9	-	TRBJ1-1	-	14	CASSTQGRETEAFF	TGTGCCAGCAGCACACAGGGCCGGGAAACTGAAGCTTTCTTT
TRBV14	-	TRBJ2-1	-	16	CASSHWGASSYNEQFF	TGTGCCAGCAGCCATTGGGGGGCAAGCTCCTACAATGAGCAGTTCTTC
TRBV20-1	-	TRBJ2-6	-	15	CSAQDRRAGANVLTF	TGCAGTGCTCAAGACAGGCGGGCGGGGGCCAACGTCCTGACTTTC
TRBV5-1	many	TRBJ2-3	TRBD2	14	CASSLTSGTDTQYF	TGTGCCAGCAGTCTGACTAGCGGCACAGATACGCAGTATTTT
TRBV2	-	TRBJ2-2	TRBD1	16	CASRPGQGAWTGELFF	TGTGCCAGCAGGCCGGGACAGGGGGCATGGACCGGGGAGCTGTTTTTT